This T cell receptor beta chain was observed in a study of cytomegalovirus exposure and HLA in healthy donors. Details on this clone: Antigen: not known.

Study-level findings and limits: The CMV antigen specificity of a few CMV-associated chains was confirmed through in vitro analysis.

The CDR3 totals 15 residues. Germline V gene lookup returns CDR1 MNHNS and CDR2 SASEGT. V gave up 1 base and J gave up 7 bases; unmatched junction bases: 4. It was with 60 Vbeta and 13 Jbeta primers that the PCR ran. Libraries were prepared by immunoSEQ multiplex PCR; TCRdb keeps only in-frame clonotypes and omits some of them. The data show 150,000 to 200,000 clones, about 75% seen once. The sequence was obtained from a man aged 40-49 years in good health and CMV-seropositive. The genes are TRBV6-1 and TRBJ2-1; 10 nucleotides line up with TRBD2. Source material: PBMCs. The CDR3 DNA reads TGTGCCAGCAGTGAAGGTTCTAGCGGGAGTAATGAGCAGTTCTTC. Translated: CASSEGSSGSNEQFF.